A single T cell receptor (beta chain) is shown here with its context. Antigen: not known. The germline V gene encodes CDR1 MDHEN and CDR2 SYDVKM. The CDR3 is 15 residues long. V shed 5 bases, J shed 6 bases, and the junction held 11 bases outside the gene matches. Assay: immunoSEQ multiplex PCR; the TCRdb copy retains only in-frame clones and omits some. The repertoire consists of 95,000 to 120,000 clones, with about 86% occurring once and the leading ten covering 3.3%. These data come from a study of T cell responses to AZD1222 COVID-19 vaccine. Study-wide findings and caveats: At 160-218 and 743-854, vaccine-associated CD4 TCRs were dominant, and they spanned spike.

The sample was peripheral blood, taken on day 0 of AZD1222 vaccination. This TCR was sampled from an adult in good health. The V call is TRBV28, the J call TRBJ2-5, with 8 nucleotides matching TRBD2. In DNA, the CDR3 is TGTGCCAGCAGTCCGGGGGGGGCCCGCTTGAAGACCCAGTACTTC. Protein product: CASSPGGARLKTQYF.